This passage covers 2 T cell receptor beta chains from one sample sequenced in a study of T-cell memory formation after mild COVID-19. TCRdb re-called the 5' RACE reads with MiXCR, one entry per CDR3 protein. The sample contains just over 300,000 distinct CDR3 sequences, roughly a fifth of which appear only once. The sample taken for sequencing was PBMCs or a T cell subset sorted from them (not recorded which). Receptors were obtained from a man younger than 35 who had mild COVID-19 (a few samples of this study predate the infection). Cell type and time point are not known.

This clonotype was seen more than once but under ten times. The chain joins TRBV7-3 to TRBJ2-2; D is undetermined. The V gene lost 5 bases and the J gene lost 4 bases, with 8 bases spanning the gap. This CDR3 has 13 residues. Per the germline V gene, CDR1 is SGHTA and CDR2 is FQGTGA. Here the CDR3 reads CASSPGGTGELFF. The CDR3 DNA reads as TGTGCCAGCAGCCCCGGCGGCACCGGGGAGCTGTTTTTT. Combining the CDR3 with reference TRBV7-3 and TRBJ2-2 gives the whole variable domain GAGVSQTPSNKVTEKGKYVELRCDPISGHTALYWYRQSLGQGPEFLIYFQGTGAADDSGLPNDRFFAVRPEGSVSTLKIQRTERGDSAVYLCASSPGGTGELFFGEGSRLTVL.

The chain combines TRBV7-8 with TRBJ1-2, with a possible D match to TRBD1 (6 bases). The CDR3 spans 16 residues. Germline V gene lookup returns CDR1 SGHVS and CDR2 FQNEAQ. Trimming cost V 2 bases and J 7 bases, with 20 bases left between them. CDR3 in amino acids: CASSLLYGRGGGGYTF. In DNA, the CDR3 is TGTGCCAGCAGCTTATTGTACGGCAGGGGAGGAGGTGGCTACACCTTC.